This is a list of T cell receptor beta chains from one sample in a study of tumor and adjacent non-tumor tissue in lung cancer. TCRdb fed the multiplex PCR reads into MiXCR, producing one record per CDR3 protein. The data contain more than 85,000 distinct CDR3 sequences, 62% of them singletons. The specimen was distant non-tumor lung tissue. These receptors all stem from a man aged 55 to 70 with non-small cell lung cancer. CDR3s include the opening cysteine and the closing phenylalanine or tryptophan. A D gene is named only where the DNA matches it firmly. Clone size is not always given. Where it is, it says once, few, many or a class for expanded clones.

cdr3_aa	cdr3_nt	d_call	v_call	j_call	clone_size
CASSLVGTDEKLFF	TGTGCCAGCAGCTTAGTAGGGACAGATGAAAAACTGTTTTTT	TRBD1	TRBV7-9	TRBJ1-4	.
CASSYGLAGSTDTRYF	TGTGCCAGCAGTTATGGTCTAGCGGGGAGCACAGATACGCGGTATTTT	TRBD2	TRBV6-2/TRBV6-3	TRBJ2-3	.
CASRRDGQKNIQYF	TGTGCCAGCAGAAGGGACGGCCAAAAAAACATTCAGTACTTC	.	TRBV6-5	TRBJ2-4	many
CVSSERAANQPQHF	TGTGTTAGCAGTGAACGGGCGGCTAATCAGCCCCAGCATTTT	.	TRBV6-1	TRBJ1-5	.
CATSRDQISRGDGYTF	TGTGCCACCAGCAGAGATCAGATTTCGAGGGGGGATGGCTACACCTTC	.	TRBV15	TRBJ1-2	many
CAGSVTGDLVDAQYF	TGTGCCGGCAGCGTAACGGGGGATCTGGTTGATGCGCAGTATTTT	.	TRBV9	TRBJ2-3	.
CASSINSGNKGQPQHF	TGTGCCAGCAGTATAAACTCGGGGAACAAGGGGCAGCCCCAGCATTTT	.	TRBV6-2/TRBV6-3	TRBJ1-5	.
CASSLGVGYGYTF	TGTGCCAGCAGTTTAGGGGTCGGGTATGGCTACACCTTC	.	TRBV12-3/TRBV12-4	TRBJ1-2	many
CASSLGGQGTMNTEAFF	TGCGCCAGCAGCTTGGGCGGACAGGGAACCATGAACACTGAAGCTTTCTTT	TRBD1	TRBV5-1	TRBJ1-1	.
CASSQGGTDRLPFYDQYF	TGTGCCAGCAGCCAAGGAGGCACGGACAGGCTACCATTTTACGACCAGTATTTC	TRBD1	TRBV7-9	TRBJ2-7	.
CSARDPGRYGYTF	TGCAGTGCTAGAGATCCAGGTAGATATGGCTACACCTTC	.	TRBV20-1	TRBJ1-2	.
CASSLARDVADPTKKQYF	TGTGCCAGCAGTTTAGCGAGGGACGTAGCGGACCCCACTAAAAAGCAGTACTTC	.	TRBV12-3/TRBV12-4	TRBJ2-7	.
CSARDPSSTSGPADTQYF	TGCAGTGCTAGAGATCCATCTTCGACTAGCGGACCCGCGGATACGCAGTATTTT	TRBD2	TRBV20-1	TRBJ2-3	.
CSASGGLYTEAFF	TGCAGTGCTAGCGGGGGGTTGTACACTGAAGCTTTCTTT	.	TRBV20-1	TRBJ1-1	many
CASSYPGHFVNTETFF	TGTGCCAGCAGTTATCCGGGACATTTCGTGAACACTGAAACTTTCTTT	.	TRBV6-8	TRBJ1-1	.
CASSWDTGELFF	TGTGCCAGCAGCTGGGACACCGGGGAGCTGTTTTTT	.	TRBV7-8	TRBJ2-2	many
CASSQAPGPYTGELFF	TGTGCCAGCAGCCAAGCGCCGGGACCCTACACCGGGGAGCTGTTTTTT	.	TRBV14	TRBJ2-2	many
CASSPGGKSFF	TGTGCCAGCAGTCCAGGTGGGAAATCTTTCTTT	.	TRBV12-3/TRBV12-4	TRBJ1-1	.
CASSLNLDGTYGYTF	TGTGCTAGCAGCTTAAACCTAGACGGCACTTATGGCTACACCTTC	.	TRBV11-2	TRBJ1-2	.
CASSVGGEEYF	TGTGCTAGCAGTGTGGGGGGGGAGGAGTACTTC	TRBD2	TRBV12-3/TRBV12-4	TRBJ2-7	.
CASSAAGSSQPQHF	TGTGCCAGCAGTGCTGCAGGGAGCAGTCAACCCCAGCATTTT	.	TRBV6-2/TRBV6-3	TRBJ1-5	once
CASRTSGGTSTDTQYF	TGTGCCAGCAGGACTAGCGGGGGGACTAGCACAGATACGCAGTATTTT	TRBD2	TRBV2	TRBJ2-3	few
CASSLSSMNTEAFF	TGCGCCAGCAGCTTGTCGTCAATGAACACTGAAGCTTTCTTT	.	TRBV5-1	TRBJ1-1	once
CASSVQKETQYF	TGTGCCAGCAGTGTGCAAAAAGAGACCCAGTACTTC	.	TRBV5-4	TRBJ2-5	.
CSVSSGTGPYEQYF	TGCAGTGTCAGCTCCGGGACAGGACCCTACGAGCAGTACTTC	TRBD1	TRBV20-1	TRBJ2-7	.
CSVVNDEQFF	TGCAGCGTTGTAAACGATGAGCAGTTCTTC	.	TRBV29-1	TRBJ2-1	.
CASSYLVTQYF	TGTGCCAGCAGTTACTTGGTTACACAGTATTTT	.	TRBV6-2/TRBV6-3	TRBJ2-3	.
CASSHQISTATQYF	TGTGCCAGCAGCCACCAGATCTCTACGGCTACGCAGTACTTT	.	TRBV11-2	TRBJ2-3	.
CTSSLVPLAVTTGELFF	TGTACCAGCAGCCTAGTTCCGCTAGCGGTAACCACCGGGGAGCTGTTTTTT	TRBD2	TRBV11-3	TRBJ2-2	.
CASAGTGPFTGTQYF	TGTGCCAGCGCCGGGACAGGACCATTCACAGGTACGCAGTATTTT	TRBD1	TRBV18	TRBJ2-3	.
CASSRNRDRGLDTQYF	TGCGCCAGCAGCCGAAACCGGGATAGGGGGCTTGATACGCAGTATTTT	TRBD1	TRBV4-1	TRBJ2-3	.
CAITQTESNQPQHF	TGTGCCATCACTCAGACGGAGAGTAATCAGCCCCAGCATTTT	.	TRBV10-3	TRBJ1-5	.
CVSSVKGVSEAFF	TGTGTCAGCAGCGTAAAAGGGGTTTCTGAAGCTTTCTTT	.	TRBV5-4	TRBJ1-1	.
CASRLARLEGYTF	TGTGCCAGCAGGTTAGCCAGGTTGGAAGGCTACACTTTC	.	TRBV11-3	TRBJ1-2	.
CASNIGQGHQETQYF	TGTGCCAGCAACATTGGACAGGGCCACCAAGAGACCCAGTACTTC	TRBD1	TRBV5-8	TRBJ2-5	once
CASSYPGGNGNEQFF	TGTGCCAGCAGTTACCCCGGGGGTAATGGCAATGAGCAGTTCTTC	.	TRBV6-5	TRBJ2-1	many
CSVRAGRETDTQYF	TGCAGCGTCAGAGCGGGAAGGGAGACAGATACGCAGTATTTT	TRBD2	TRBV29-1	TRBJ2-3	many
CASSTHLRGEKTGELFF	TGCGCCAGCTCTACCCACTTAAGGGGGGAGAAGACCGGGGAGCTGTTTTTT	.	TRBV4-1	TRBJ2-2	.
CASRGGTIDGYTF	TGTGCCAGTAGAGGCGGGACGATTGATGGCTACACCTTC	.	TRBV28	TRBJ1-2	many
CASRVCGSDTGELFF	TGTGCCAGCAGGGTGTGTGGGTCAGACACCGGGGAGCTGTTTTTT	.	TRBV21-1	TRBJ2-2	few
CAGSQTSPTDTRYF	TGTGCCGGCAGCCAGACTAGTCCGACAGATACGCGGTATTTT	.	TRBV4-2	TRBJ2-3	.
CASSYGGINEQFF	TGTGCCAGCAGTTACGGGGGGATCAATGAGCAGTTCTTC	.	TRBV6-5	TRBJ2-1	many